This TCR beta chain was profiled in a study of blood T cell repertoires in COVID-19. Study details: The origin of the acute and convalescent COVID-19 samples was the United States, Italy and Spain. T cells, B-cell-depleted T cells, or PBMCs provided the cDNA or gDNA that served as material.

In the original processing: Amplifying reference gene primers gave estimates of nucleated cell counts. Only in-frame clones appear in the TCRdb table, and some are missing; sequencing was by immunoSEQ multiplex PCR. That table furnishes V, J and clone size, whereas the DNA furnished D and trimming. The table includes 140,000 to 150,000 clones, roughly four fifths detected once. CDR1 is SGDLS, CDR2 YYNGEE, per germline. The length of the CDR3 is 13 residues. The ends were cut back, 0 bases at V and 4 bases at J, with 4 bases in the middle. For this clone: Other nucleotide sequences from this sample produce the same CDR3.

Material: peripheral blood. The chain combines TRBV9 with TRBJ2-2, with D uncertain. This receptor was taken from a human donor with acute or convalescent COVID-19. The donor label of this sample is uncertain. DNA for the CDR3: TGTGCCAGCAGCGTAGACGGCACCGGGGAGCTGTTTTTT. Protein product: CASSVDGTGELFF.